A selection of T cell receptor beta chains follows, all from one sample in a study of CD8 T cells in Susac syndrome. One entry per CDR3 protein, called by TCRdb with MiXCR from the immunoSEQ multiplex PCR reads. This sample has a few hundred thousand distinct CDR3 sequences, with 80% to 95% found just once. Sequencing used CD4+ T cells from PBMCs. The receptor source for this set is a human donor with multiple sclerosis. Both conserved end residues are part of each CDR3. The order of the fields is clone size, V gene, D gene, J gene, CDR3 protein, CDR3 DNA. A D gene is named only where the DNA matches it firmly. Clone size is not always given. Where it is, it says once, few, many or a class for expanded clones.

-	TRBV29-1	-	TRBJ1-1	CSVEEGAGWTEAFF	TGCAGCGTTGAAGAGGGGGCCGGATGGACTGAAGCTTTCTTT
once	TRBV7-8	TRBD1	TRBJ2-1	CASSSRGGQGASLNNEQFF	TGTGCCAGCAGCTCCCGAGGGGGACAGGGGGCCTCCCTGAACAATGAGCAGTTCTTC
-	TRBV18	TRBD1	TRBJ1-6	CASSPRGGDSPLHF	TGTGCCAGCTCACCACGAGGGGGCGATTCACCCCTCCACTTT
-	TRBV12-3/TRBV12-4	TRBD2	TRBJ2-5	CASSLTGLGLAGGETQYF	TGTGCCAGCAGTTTAACAGGACTTGGACTAGCGGGGGGAGAGACCCAGTACTTC
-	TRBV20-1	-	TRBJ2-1	CSAIRGANEQFF	TGCAGTGCTATCAGGGGGGCTAATGAGCAGTTCTTC
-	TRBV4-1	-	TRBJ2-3	CASSQGIGYRAEDTQYF	TGCGCCAGCAGCCAGGGGATAGGGTACAGGGCCGAGGATACGCAGTATTTT
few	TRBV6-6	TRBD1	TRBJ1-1	CASSYRQGNTEAFF	TGTGCCAGCAGTTACCGACAGGGGAACACTGAAGCTTTCTTT
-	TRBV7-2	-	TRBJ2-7	CASSPSDVQYF	TGTGCCAGCAGCCCTAGCGATGTGCAGTACTTC
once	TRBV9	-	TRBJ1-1	CASAPLWRGAFF	TGTGCCAGCGCGCCACTTTGGCGTGGGGCTTTCTTT
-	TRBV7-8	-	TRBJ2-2	CASSPMRTGELFF	TGTGCCAGCAGTCCAATGCGTACCGGGGAGCTGTTTTTT
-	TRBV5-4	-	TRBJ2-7	CASSLSPGDNEQYF	TGTGCCAGCAGCTTATCCCCAGGGGATAACGAGCAGTACTTC
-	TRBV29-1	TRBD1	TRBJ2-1	CSTGTATFNEQFF	TGCAGCACCGGGACAGCCACCTTCAATGAGCAGTTCTTC
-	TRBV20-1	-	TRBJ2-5	CSAGLLQETQYF	TGCAGTGCTGGACTTTTACAAGAGACCCAGTACTTC
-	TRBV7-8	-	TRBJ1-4	CASSSGRANEKLFF	TGTGCCAGCAGCTCCGGCCGGGCTAATGAAAAACTGTTTTTT
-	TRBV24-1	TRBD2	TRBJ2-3	CATSDSAGVADTQYF	TGTGCCACCAGTGATTCCGCGGGAGTTGCCGATACGCAGTATTTT
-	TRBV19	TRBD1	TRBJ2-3	CASSTRTGRSTDTQYF	TGTGCCAGTAGTACCCGGACAGGGAGGAGCACAGATACGCAGTATTTT
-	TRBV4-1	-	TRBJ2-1	CASSHLALGDSLNEQFF	TGCGCCAGCAGCCACCTTGCGCTCGGGGACTCACTCAATGAGCAGTTCTTC
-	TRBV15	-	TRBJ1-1	CATSREPQVNTEAFF	TGTGCCACCAGCAGAGAGCCCCAGGTGAACACTGAAGCTTTCTTT
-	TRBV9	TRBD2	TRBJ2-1	CASSVGSSGVYNEQFF	TGTGCCAGCAGCGTAGGTAGTAGCGGGGTCTACAATGAGCAGTTCTTC
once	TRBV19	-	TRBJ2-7	CASSPGHSYEQYF	TGTGCCAGTAGCCCTGGACATTCCTACGAGCAGTACTTC
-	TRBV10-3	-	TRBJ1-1	CAISDQVNTEAFF	TGTGCCATCAGTGATCAGGTTAACACTGAAGCTTTCTTT
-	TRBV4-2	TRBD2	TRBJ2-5	CASSQAGLRPGGQETQYF	TGTGCCAGCAGCCAAGCGGGACTACGGCCGGGAGGGCAAGAGACCCAGTACTTC
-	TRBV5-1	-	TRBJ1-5	CASSLTPNQPQHF	TGCGCCAGCAGCTTGACACCTAATCAGCCCCAGCATTTT
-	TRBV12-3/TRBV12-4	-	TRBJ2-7	CASSLRGGVEQYF	TGTGCCAGCAGCCTACGCGGCGGGGTGGAGCAGTACTTC